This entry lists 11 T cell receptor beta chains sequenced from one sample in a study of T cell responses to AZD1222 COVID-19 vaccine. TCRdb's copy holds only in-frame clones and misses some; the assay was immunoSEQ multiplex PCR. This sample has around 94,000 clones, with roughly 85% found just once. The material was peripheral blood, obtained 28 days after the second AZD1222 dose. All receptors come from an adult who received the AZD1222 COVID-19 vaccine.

CDR3: CASSFGDGYEQYF. DNA of the CDR3: TGTGCCAGCAGCTTCGGGGATGGCTACGAGCAGTACTTC. This chain uses TRBV7-9 with TRBJ2-7, with D possibly matching TRBD2 (5 bases). The CDR3 sequence is 13 residues long. Germline V gives CDR1 SEHNR, CDR2 FQNEAQ (reference sequence). Trimming removed 3 bases at V and 3 bases at J, with 9 bases between.

This chain's CDR3 is CASSQDRASGVQETQYF. The CDR3 DNA reads TGTGCCAGCAGCCAAGATCGGGCTAGCGGGGTTCAAGAGACCCAGTACTTC. This chain links TRBV3-1 (or the pseudogene TRBV3-2) with TRBJ2-5; TRBD2 matches 9 bases. Germline V gene sequence: CDR1 LGHDT, CDR2 YNNKEL (reference sequence). Losses at the gene ends were 0 bases for V and 2 bases for J; bases not matched to a gene: 7. CDR3 length: 17 amino acids.

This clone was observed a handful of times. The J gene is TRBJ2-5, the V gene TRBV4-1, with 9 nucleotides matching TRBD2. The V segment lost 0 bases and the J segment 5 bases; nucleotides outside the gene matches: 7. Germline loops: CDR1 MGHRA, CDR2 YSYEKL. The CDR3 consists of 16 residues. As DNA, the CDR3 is TGCGCCAGCAGCCAAGATAACAGCGGGGGGTTGGAGACCCAGTACTTC. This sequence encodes CASSQDNSGGLETQYF.

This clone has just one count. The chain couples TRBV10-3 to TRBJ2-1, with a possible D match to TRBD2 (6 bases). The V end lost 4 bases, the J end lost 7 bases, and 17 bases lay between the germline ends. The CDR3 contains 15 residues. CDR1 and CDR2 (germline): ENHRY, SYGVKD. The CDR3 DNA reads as TGTGCCATCAGTGGCTATAGCGGTCTGGGGAATGAGCAGTTCTTC. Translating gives CAISGYSGLGNEQFF.

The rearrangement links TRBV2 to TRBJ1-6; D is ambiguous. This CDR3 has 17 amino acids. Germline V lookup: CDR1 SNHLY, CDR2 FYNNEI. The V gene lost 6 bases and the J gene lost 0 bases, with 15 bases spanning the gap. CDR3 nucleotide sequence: TGTGCCAGCAGCGCCCGGGCGCCGAGCTCCTATAATTCACCCCTCCACTTT. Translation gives CASSARAPSSYNSPLHF.

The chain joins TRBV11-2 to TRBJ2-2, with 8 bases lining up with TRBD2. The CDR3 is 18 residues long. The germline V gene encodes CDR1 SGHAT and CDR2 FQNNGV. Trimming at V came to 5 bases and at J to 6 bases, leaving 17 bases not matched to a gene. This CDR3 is CASSPVAGGWVSAGELFF. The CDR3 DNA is TGTGCCAGCAGCCCCGTGGCGGGGGGCTGGGTCTCGGCCGGGGAGCTGTTTTTT.

CDR3 amino acids: CASSNRDRVDPGNTIYF. CDR3 sequence (DNA): TGTGCCAGCAGCAACCGGGACAGGGTCGACCCTGGAAACACCATATATTTT. This sequence joins TRBV21-1 and TRBJ1-3; the DNA was not compared with TRBD1, the D call given in the table. TRBV21-1 is a pseudogene locus. The CDR3 covers 17 residues.

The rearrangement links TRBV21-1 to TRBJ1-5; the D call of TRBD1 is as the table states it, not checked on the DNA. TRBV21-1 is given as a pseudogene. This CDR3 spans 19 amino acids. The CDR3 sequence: CASSPRDRVVVGSNQPQHF. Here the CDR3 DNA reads TGTGCCAGCAGCCCCCGGGACAGGGTTGTTGTTGGAAGCAATCAGCCCCAGCATTTT.

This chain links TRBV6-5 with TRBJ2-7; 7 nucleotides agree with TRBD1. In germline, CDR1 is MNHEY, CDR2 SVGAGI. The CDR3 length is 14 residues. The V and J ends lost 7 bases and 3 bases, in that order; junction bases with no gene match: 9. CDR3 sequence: CASTRGGGHYEQYF. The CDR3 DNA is TGTGCCAGCACCCGAGGGGGCGGTCACTACGAGCAGTACTTC.

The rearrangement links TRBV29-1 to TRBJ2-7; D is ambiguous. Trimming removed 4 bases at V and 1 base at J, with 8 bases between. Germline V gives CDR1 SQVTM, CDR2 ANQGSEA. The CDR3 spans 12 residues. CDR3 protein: CSVGAASYEQYF. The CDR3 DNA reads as TGCAGCGTTGGTGCAGCTTCCTACGAGCAGTACTTC.

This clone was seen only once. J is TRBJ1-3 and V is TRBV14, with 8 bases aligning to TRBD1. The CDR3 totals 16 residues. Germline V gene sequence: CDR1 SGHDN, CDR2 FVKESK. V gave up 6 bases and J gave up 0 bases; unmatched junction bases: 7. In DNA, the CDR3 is TGTGCCAGCAGACCAGGGGGCACCCTCTCTGGAAACACCATATATTTT. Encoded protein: CASRPGGTLSGNTIYF.